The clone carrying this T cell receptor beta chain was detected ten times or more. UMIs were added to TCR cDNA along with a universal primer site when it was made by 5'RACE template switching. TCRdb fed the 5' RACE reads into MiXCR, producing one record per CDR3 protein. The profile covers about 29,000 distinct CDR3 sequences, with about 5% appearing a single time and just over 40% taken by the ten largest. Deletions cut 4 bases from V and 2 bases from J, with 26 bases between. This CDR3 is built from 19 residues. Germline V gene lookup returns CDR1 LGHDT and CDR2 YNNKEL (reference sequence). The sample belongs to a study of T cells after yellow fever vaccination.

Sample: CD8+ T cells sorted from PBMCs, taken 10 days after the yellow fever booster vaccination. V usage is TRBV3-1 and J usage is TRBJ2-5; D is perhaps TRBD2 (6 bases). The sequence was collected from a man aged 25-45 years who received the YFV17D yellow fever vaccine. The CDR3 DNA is TGTGCCAGCAGCCTCCACCTGCTTTCTCCGGGACTGGCACAAGAGACCCAGTACTTC. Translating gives CASSLHLLSPGLAQETQYF.